This TCR beta chain came from a study of CD8+CD57+ T cells in acquired aplastic anemia. Study-wide context: There were roughly 9.8 million reads, on average, for CD4+ cells from healthy donors.

The CDR3 has 13 residues. V lost 3 bases to trimming and J lost 3 bases, with 9 bases between them. Germline CDR1 is MGHDK and CDR2 is SYGVNS. The template used for profiling TCR beta VDJ and CDR3 was genomic DNA. TCRdb reprocessed the reads with MiXCR, giving one entry per CDR3 protein. There are over 40,000 distinct CDR3 sequences in the sample; around 73% occur only once, and less than 40% lies in the top ten. As regards this clonotype: Its antigen is still unknown.

Study-wide points: There were approximately 27 CD8+ CDR3 sequences that occurred in both patients and controls. Patients and controls had CD8+ Simpson's diversity values that were not significantly distinct.

This chain uses TRBV25-1 with TRBJ2-7; D remains ambiguous. The sample taken for sequencing was sorted CD4+, CD8+, or CD8+CD57+ T cells (not recorded which) from PBMCs. This clonotype was sampled from a human donor in good health, serving as a control. The chain's CDR3 is CASSEAAYYEQYF. CDR3 in DNA: TGTGCCAGCAGTGAGGCAGCTTACTACGAGCAGTACTTC.